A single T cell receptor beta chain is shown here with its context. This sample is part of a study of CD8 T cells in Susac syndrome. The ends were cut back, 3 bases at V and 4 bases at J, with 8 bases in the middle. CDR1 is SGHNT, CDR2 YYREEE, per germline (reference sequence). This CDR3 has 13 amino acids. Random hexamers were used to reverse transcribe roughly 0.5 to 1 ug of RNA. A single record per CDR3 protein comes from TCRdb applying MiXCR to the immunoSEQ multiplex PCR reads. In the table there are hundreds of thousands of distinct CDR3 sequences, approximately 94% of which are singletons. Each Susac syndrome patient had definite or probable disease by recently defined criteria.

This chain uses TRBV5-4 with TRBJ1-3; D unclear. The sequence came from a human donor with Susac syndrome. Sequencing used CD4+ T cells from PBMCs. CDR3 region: CASSYQSGNTIYF. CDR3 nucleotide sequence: TGTGCCAGCAGCTATCAGTCGGGAAACACCATATATTTT.